The 27 T cell receptor beta chains listed next were all sequenced from one sample in a study of control samples from healthy donors and cancer patients. Assay used: immunoSEQ multiplex PCR; TCRdb lists only in-frame clones, some missing. The sample includes approximately 150,000 clones, over 85% of them seen just once. The specimen sequenced was blood. Receptors were obtained from a man between 18 and 35 years old in good health.

V usage is TRBV13 and J usage is TRBJ2-7; D gene ambiguous. Trimming pared 3 bases from V and 0 bases from J, leaving 9 bases between. This CDR3 has 14 amino acids. Germline CDR1 PRHDT, CDR2 FYEKMQ (reference sequence). CDR3 residues: CASSFSSPSYEQYF. CDR3 bases: TGTGCCAGCAGCTTTTCCAGTCCCTCCTACGAGCAGTACTTC.

The chain couples TRBV4-1 to TRBJ1-2; a possible D gene is TRBD1 (5 bases). The germline V gene has CDR1 MGHRA and CDR2 YSYEKL. With 4 bases removed from V and 7 bases from J, the gap between germline ends came to 16 bases. The CDR3 loop spans 14 amino acids. CDR3 in DNA: TGCGCCAGCAGCCGAGGGATCGGGGACCGTGGCTACACCTTC. Protein: CASSRGIGDRGYTF.

This clone was seen only once. The chain recombines TRBV27 with TRBJ1-2; 8 bases are a match to TRBD1. Trimming at V came to 5 bases and at J to 2 bases, leaving 10 bases not matched to a gene. Per germline, CDR1 MNHEY and CDR2 SMNVEV (reference sequence). The CDR3 extends over 16 amino acids. CDR3: CASSERGQAENYGYTF. DNA for the CDR3: TGTGCCAGCAGTGAACGGGGACAGGCTGAGAACTATGGCTACACCTTC.

The rearrangement joins TRBV6-5 to TRBJ1-2; 7 positions agree with TRBD1. The trim removed 7 bases at V and 8 bases at J, leaving 16 bases unmatched. This CDR3 has 15 residues. Germline V gives CDR1 MNHEY, CDR2 SVGAGI. The chain's CDR3 is CASTLETGRTGGYTF. In DNA, the CDR3 is TGTGCCAGCACCCTTGAGACAGGGAGGACGGGGGGCTACACCTTC.

The rearrangement joins TRBV6-2 or TRBV6-3 to TRBJ1-1; TRBD1 might be the D (5 bases). Trimming removed 2 bases at V and 1 base at J, with 11 bases between. Germline CDR1 MNHEY, CDR2 SVGEGT. The CDR3 is 15 residues long. CDR3 amino acids: CASSYGDPWNTEAFF. The CDR3 coding sequence is TGTGCCAGCAGTTACGGGGACCCTTGGAACACTGAAGCTTTCTTT.

This rearrangement joins TRBV4-2 to TRBJ1-5; D is perhaps TRBD1 (6 bases). V was pared by 1 base and J by 5 bases, with 9 bases between. CDR1 and CDR2 (germline): LGHNA, YNFKEQ. This CDR3 spans 14 amino acids. The CDR3 is CASSQAAGDQPQHF. Written as DNA, the CDR3 is TGTGCCAGCAGCCAAGCTGCAGGGGATCAGCCCCAGCATTTT.

The gene calls are TRBV19 and TRBJ2-6; D is unresolved. This CDR3 comprises 16 residues. Between the trimmed V and J ends, which lost 5 bases and 0 bases, there was a span of 11 bases. Per the germline V gene, CDR1 is LNHDA and CDR2 is SQIVND (reference sequence). CDR3 nucleotides: TGTGCCAGTAGTTCCCCGGGTAGCTCTGGGGCCAACGTCCTGACTTTC. Translation: CASSSPGSSGANVLTF. Filled out from reference TRBV19 and TRBJ2-6, the complete variable domain reads DGGITQSPKYLFRKEGQNVTLSCEQNLNHDAMYWYRQDPGQGLRLIYYSQIVNDFQKGDIAEGYSVSREKKESFPLTVTSAQKNPTAFYLCASSSPGSSGANVLTFGAGSRLTVL.

The V and J genes are TRBV29-1 and TRBJ1-2, with D unclear. The CDR3 contains 12 residues. Germline loops: CDR1 SQVTM, CDR2 ANQGSEA. The V end was cut by 5 bases, the J end by 7 bases, with 14 bases between. CDR3 protein: CSVQSDGFGYTF. The CDR3 DNA sequence: TGCAGCGTTCAGTCAGATGGGTTTGGCTACACCTTC. Combining the CDR3 with reference TRBV29-1 and TRBJ1-2 gives the whole variable domain SAVISQKPSRDICQRGTSLTIQCQVDSQVTMMFWYRQQPGQSLTLIATANQGSEATYESGFVIDKFPISRPNLTFSTLTVSNMSPEDSSIYLCSVQSDGFGYTFGSGTRLTVV.

V gene TRBV6-5 combines with J gene TRBJ1-5; no clear D gene. This CDR3 has 15 amino acids. Germline CDR1 and CDR2: MNHEY and SVGAGI. V lost 0 bases to trimming and J lost 6 bases, with 12 bases between them. CDR3 loop: CASSYSIANGQPQHF. In nucleotides, the CDR3 is TGTGCCAGCAGTTACTCGATCGCCAACGGTCAGCCCCAGCATTTT.

CDR3 residues: CASSYLGRQGEQYF. The CDR3 coding sequence is TGTGCCAGCAGTTACCTGGGACGACAAGGGGAGCAGTACTTC. This chain uses TRBV6-5 with TRBJ2-7; D possibly matches TRBD1 or TRBD2 (5 bases each). Trimming cost V 2 bases and J 7 bases, with 15 bases left between them. CDR1 is MNHEY and CDR2 is SVGAGI in the germline V gene. This CDR3 is built from 14 residues.

This chain uses TRBV18 with TRBJ2-1, with 10 nucleotides matching TRBD2. This CDR3 has 16 residues. With 2 bases clipped from V and 6 bases from J, the junction kept 7 bases outside the gene matches. CDR1 is KGHSH and CDR2 is LQKENI in the germline V gene. The CDR3 DNA is TGTGCCAGCTCACCATTCGCTTCTAGCGGGAGCAATGAGCAGTTCTTC. It yields the protein CASSPFASSGSNEQFF.

V and J are TRBV4-3 and TRBJ2-3; D gene uncertain. Germline CDR1 is LGHNA and CDR2 is YSLEER. Trimming removed 1 base at V and 6 bases at J, with 11 bases between. The CDR3 is 14 amino acids. The CDR3 sequence is CASSQGDGRDTQYF. Here the CDR3 DNA reads TGCGCCAGCAGCCAAGGTGACGGACGGGATACGCAGTATTTT.

The V and J genes are TRBV7-9 and TRBJ2-1, with TRBD2 matching over 8 bases. The CDR3 is 16 residues long. CDR1 and CDR2 from the germline V gene are SEHNR and FQNEAQ (reference sequence). The ends lost 5 bases at V and 7 bases at J; junction bases unmatched: 13. The CDR3 loop reads CASSPRGSSGVNEQFF. DNA of the CDR3: TGTGCCAGCAGCCCCCGCGGGAGTAGCGGGGTGAATGAGCAGTTCTTC.

This chain links TRBV18 with TRBJ1-5, with D possibly being TRBD1 (5 bases). V was clipped by 2 bases and J by 6 bases, with 8 bases between them. The CDR3 is 13 amino acids. Germline V gives CDR1 KGHSH, CDR2 LQKENI. The CDR3 region is CASSPGGSQPQHF. Here the CDR3 DNA reads TGTGCCAGCTCACCAGGGGGTAGTCAGCCCCAGCATTTT.

The chain recombines TRBV11-3 with TRBJ1-6, with D possibly TRBD1 on 5 matching bases. Germline V lookup: CDR1 SGHNT, CDR2 YENEEA. With 2 bases removed from V and 8 bases from J, the gap between germline ends came to 19 bases. The CDR3 extends over 17 amino acids. The CDR3 bases are TGTGCCAGCAGCTTAAGGTTAGCGGGGCCAAAAGATTCACCCCTCCACTTT. Its translation is CASSLRLAGPKDSPLHF.

This chain links TRBV7-9 with TRBJ2-5; D is undetermined. The V gene lost 1 base and the J gene lost 2 bases, with 8 bases spanning the gap. This CDR3 contains 14 residues. CDR1 is SEHNR and CDR2 is FQNEAQ in the germline V gene (reference sequence). The CDR3 DNA reads as TGTGCCAGCAGCTTAGTGTCTTCTCAAGAGACCCAGTACTTC. Translating it yields CASSLVSSQETQYF.

V and J are TRBV7-8 and TRBJ2-7; D is undetermined. CDR1 SGHVS and CDR2 FQNEAQ come from the germline V gene. Between the trimmed V and J ends, which lost 4 bases and 6 bases, there was a span of 13 bases. The CDR3 is 13 residues long. CDR3 sequence (DNA): TGTGCCAGCAGCTCCCGGCCCATCCGCGAGCAGTACTTC. Its protein is CASSSRPIREQYF. Full variable domain (outside the CDR3, taken from reference TRBV7-8 and TRBJ2-7): GAGVSQSPRYKVAKRGQDVALRCDPISGHVSLFWYQQALGQGPEFLTYFQNEAQLDKSGLPSDRFFAERPEGSVSTLKIQRTQQEDSAVYLCASSSRPIREQYFGPGTRLTVT.

The chain links TRBV7-9 to TRBJ1-1; no clear D gene. V was trimmed by 11 bases and J by 2 bases, leaving 21 bases between them. Per the germline V gene, CDR1 is SEHNR and CDR2 is FQNEAQ (reference sequence). The CDR3 sequence is 15 residues long. The CDR3 here is CAATSDGRRNTEAFF. The CDR3 DNA is TGTGCCGCAACTTCGGACGGGCGGCGAAACACTGAAGCTTTCTTT. The full variable domain, rest sourced from reference TRBV7-9 and TRBJ1-1, is DTGVSQNPRHKITKRGQNVTFRCDPISEHNRLYWYRQTLGQGPEFLTYFQNEAQLEKSRLLSDRFSAERPKGSFSTLEIQRTEQGDSAMYLCAATSDGRRNTEAFFGQGTRLTVV.

A few counts support this clone. The chain has TRBV11-2 and TRBJ2-7; D may be TRBD2 (5 bases). The CDR3 extends over 14 amino acids. The ends were cut back, 2 bases at V and 4 bases at J, with 12 bases in the middle. CDR1 and CDR2 (germline): SGHAT, FQNNGV. CDR3 in DNA: TGTGCCAGCAGCTTACTGACTATCCGATACGAGCAGTACTTC. As protein: CASSLLTIRYEQYF.

The chain recombines TRBV4-1 with TRBJ2-1; no definite D call. Deletions cut 1 base from V and 3 bases from J, with 7 bases between. Germline V gene sequence: CDR1 MGHRA, CDR2 YSYEKL. The CDR3 spans 14 residues. CDR3 nucleotide sequence: TGCGCCAGCAGCCAAGTTCAGGACTACAATGAGCAGTTCTTC. Protein product: CASSQVQDYNEQFF.

The rearrangement links TRBV3-1 (or the pseudogene TRBV3-2) to TRBJ1-1; D might be TRBD1 (6 bases). This CDR3 contains 17 residues. V was clipped by 2 bases and J by 1 base, with 17 bases between them. Germline loops: CDR1 LGHDT, CDR2 YNNKEL (reference sequence). Written as DNA, the CDR3 is TGTGCCAGCAGCCAAACGGGGCAGGGGCCCCGGAACACTGAAGCTTTCTTT. Its translation is CASSQTGQGPRNTEAFF.

This clone has only one observation. The rearrangement joins TRBV29-1 to TRBJ1-5, with 7 bases fitting TRBD1. Germline CDR1 reads SQVTM; CDR2 reads ANQGSEA. J gave up 4 bases and V 4 bases, and 10 bases lay outside the gene matches. CDR3 size: 15 residues. The DNA of the CDR3 is TGCAGCGTTGCCCCAGGAGGGGGCCAGAATCAGCCCCAGCATTTT. Its translation: CSVAPGGGQNQPQHF.

The CDR3 nucleotides read TGTGCCATCAGTGAAATTGAGGATTCACCCCTCCACTTT. Protein product: CAISEIEDSPLHF. The rearrangement joins TRBV10-3 to TRBJ1-6; D is unclear. Germline CDR1 reads ENHRY; CDR2 reads SYGVKD. The germline V and J ends were trimmed by 3 bases and 8 bases, with 8 bases remaining between them. The CDR3 runs to 13 residues.

The chain joins TRBV6-5 to TRBJ1-2; D unresolved. The CDR3 has 15 amino acids. Trimming cost V 0 bases and J 4 bases, with 12 bases left between them. CDR1 MNHEY and CDR2 SVGAGI come from the germline V gene. CDR3 bases: TGTGCCAGCAGTTACTCGAAGACCGAGGGCTATGGCTACACCTTC. Translated: CASSYSKTEGYGYTF.

The gene calls are TRBV20-1 and TRBJ2-7, with TRBD2 identical over 10 bases. This CDR3 contains 15 residues. Trimming cost V 4 bases and J 2 bases; bases outside gene matches: 8. Germline values: CDR1 DFQATT, CDR2 SNEGSKA (reference sequence). CDR3 sequence: CSANDLAGGPYEQYF. The CDR3, as DNA: TGCAGTGCTAATGATTTAGCGGGGGGTCCCTACGAGCAGTACTTC.

The rearrangement joins TRBV5-1 to TRBJ2-5, with 7 bases identical to TRBD1. Germline V lookup: CDR1 SGHRS, CDR2 YFSETQ. Germline trimming cut 4 bases from V and 5 bases from J; bases unmatched to any gene: 8. CDR3 length: 14 residues. The CDR3 DNA sequence: TGCGCCAGCAGCCAAATACCGGGACAGGAGACCCAGTACTTC. It codes for CASSQIPGQETQYF.

The chain links TRBV4-1 to TRBJ1-1; unclear D gene. Germline V gene lookup returns CDR1 MGHRA and CDR2 YSYEKL. The V and J ends lost 3 bases and 0 bases respectively, with 11 bases between them. The CDR3 is made up of 15 amino acids. CDR3 loop: CASSHGPNLNTEAFF. For the CDR3, the DNA is TGCGCCAGCAGCCATGGGCCCAACCTGAACACTGAAGCTTTCTTT.